These 19 T cell receptor beta chains came from one sample sequenced in a study of identical twins (dated by TCRdb to between 2015 and 2016). Library prep was done by 5' RACE. Data came from an Illumina HiSeq 2000. The raw public reads went through TCRdb reprocessing: fastp at Q25, MiXCR clone calling, in-frame beta chains kept. Identical CDR3 protein sequences are pooled into one entry, listed with their most common genes and DNA. This sample comprises 1.5 million to 2 million distinct CDR3 sequences, 32% of them detected only once. The ten biggest clones cover about 0.27% of the sample. Sample: cord blood. These receptors were collected from a newborn girl in good health.

The CDR3 here is CSVRAGGRIDTQYF. CDR3 bases: TGCAGCGTTCGGGCGGGGGGGAGAATAGATACGCAGTATTTT. This sequence joins TRBV29-1 and TRBJ2-3, with 9 bases that match TRBD2. The length of the CDR3 is 14 residues. Germline V gene lookup returns CDR1 SQVTM and CDR2 ANQGSEA. The V gene end was trimmed by 5 bases and the J gene end by 5 bases; junction bases not matched to a gene: 8.

This clonotype was picked up many times. The rearrangement links TRBV20-1 to TRBJ2-1, with 8 bases lining up with TRBD2. Germline CDR1 reads DFQATT; CDR2 reads SNEGSKA (reference sequence). There are 15 residues in the CDR3. V was clipped by 0 bases and J by 4 bases; unmatched bases: 5. The CDR3 coding sequence is TGCAGTGCTAGAGATTTGGCTAGCGGGTACAATGAGCAGTTCTTC. Translating gives CSARDLASGYNEQFF.

This clonotype turned up a few times. This chain links TRBV5-1 with TRBJ2-1, with D perhaps TRBD2 (6 bases). The V and J ends lost 6 bases and 0 bases respectively, with 22 bases between them. Germline-derived CDR1 and CDR2 are SGHRS and YFSETQ. The CDR3 consists of 18 residues. The CDR3 protein is CASNAKAGVGGSYNEQFF. The CDR3 nucleotides read TGCGCCAGCAACGCAAAGGCTGGAGTGGGAGGCTCCTACAATGAGCAGTTCTTC.

The CDR3: CASSLSYPGLAGDDFAEQFF. The DNA for the CDR3 is TGTGCCAGCAGTTTATCTTACCCAGGACTAGCGGGAGACGATTTTGCTGAGCAGTTCTTC. The chain recombines TRBV27 with TRBJ2-1; 13 bases line up with TRBD2. Looked up from germline, CDR1 is MNHEY and CDR2 is SMNVEV (reference sequence). The CDR3 runs 20 residues. With V trimmed by 0 bases and J by 9 bases, 17 bases remained unmatched.

As to this clonotype: This could be a read error, since a much larger clone is one nucleotide away. The chain couples TRBV2 to TRBJ1-5; TRBD1 might be the D (6 bases). Germline V gives CDR1 SNHLY, CDR2 FYNNEI. V was pared by 6 bases and J by 3 bases, with 12 bases between. The CDR3 length is 14 residues. CDR3 sequence: CASRPDRTNQPQHF. CDR3 bases: TGTGCCAGCAGACCCGACAGGACCAATCAGCCCCAGCATTTT.

This clonotype showed up just a few times. The chain employs TRBV5-1 and TRBJ1-4; D is uncertain. Trimming left V 5 bases short and J 1 base short, with 15 bases between. The CDR3 is 16 residues long. CDR1 SGHRS and CDR2 YFSETQ come from the germline V gene. The CDR3 DNA sequence: TGCGCCAGCAGTCTCCAGGTGGCGGAAACTAATGAAAAACTGTTTTTT. Amino acid sequence: CASSLQVAETNEKLFF. The whole variable domain, filled in from reference TRBV5-1 and TRBJ1-4, reads KAGVTQTPRYLIKTRGQQVTLSCSPISGHRSVSWYQQTPGQGLQFLFEYFSETQRNKGNFPGRFSGRQFSNSRSEMNVSTLELGDSALYLCASSLQVAETNEKLFFGSGTQLSVL.

This clonotype showed up many times. Mismatch with germline at one junction end may stem from a read error. The V and J genes are TRBV27 and TRBJ1-6; 8 bases agree with TRBD1. This CDR3 is built from 14 residues. CDR1 and CDR2 from the germline V gene are MNHEY and SMNVEV (reference sequence). The CDR3 coding sequence is TGCGCCAGCAGCTTGAGGACAGGGAATTCACCCCTCCACTTT. Translated, it gives CASSLRTGNSPLHF.

Points on this clonotype: A much larger clone lies a single base off, so this may be a read error. The chain is built from TRBV10-3 and TRBJ2-3; 8 bases align to TRBD2. Per the germline V gene, CDR1 is ENHRY and CDR2 is SYGVKD. The CDR3 has 16 residues. With 2 bases clipped from V and 3 bases from J, the junction kept 7 bases outside the gene matches. The CDR3 DNA follows: TGTGCCATCAGTGAGACTGGCGGGAGGATGACAGATACGCAGTATTTT. Amino acids: CAISETGGRMTDTQYF.

This clonotype occurred a few times. The chain carries TRBV4-2 and TRBJ1-2; tentatively, D is TRBD1 (5 bases). Trimming stripped 1 base from V and 3 bases from J, with 18 bases between. The CDR3 has 17 amino acids. Germline V CDR1 and CDR2: LGHNA, YNFKEQ. CDR3 sequence: CASSQADKLPSYYGYTF. The CDR3 DNA is TGTGCCAGCAGCCAAGCGGACAAGTTGCCCTCCTACTATGGCTACACCTTC.

This clonotype was recorded a few times. The chain couples TRBV27 to TRBJ2-5; D possibly corresponds to TRBD1 (6 bases). Judging by the DNA end, TRBJ2-7 fits better; the J call may be wrong. The CDR3 loop spans 12 amino acids. Germline CDR1 reads MNHEY; CDR2 reads SMNVEV (reference sequence). The CDR3 coding sequence is TGTGCCAGACGGGACAAGGGGAACGAGCAGTACTTC. Translated, it gives CARRDKGNEQYF.

A few counts support this clonotype. CDR3 coding DNA: TGTGCCAGCGGCCCTCCCGGGGCCTATGGCTACACCTTC. Its protein is CASGPPGAYGYTF. This chain joins TRBV27 and TRBJ1-2; D is possibly TRBD1 (5 bases). The V end was cut by 8 bases, the J end by 4 bases, with 14 bases between. In germline, CDR1 is MNHEY, CDR2 SMNVEV (reference sequence). The CDR3 runs to 13 residues.

With regard to this clonotype: A read error is possible here, since a much larger clone lies one base away. V and J are TRBV4-2 and TRBJ2-1; the match to TRBD2 covers 10 bases. CDR1 is LGHNA, CDR2 YNFKEQ, per germline. The CDR3 totals 18 residues. The J segment lost 13 bases and the V segment lost 0 bases, leaving 18 bases of the junction unmatched. In DNA, the CDR3 is TGTGCCAGCAGCCAAGATAAGTCCCTAGCGGGAGATGTTGAGACCCAGTTCTTC. Translation: CASSQDKSLAGDVETQFF.

This clonotype was picked up many times. The chain has TRBV7-9 and TRBJ2-7, with 7 bases aligning to TRBD2. CDR1 and CDR2 from the germline V gene are SEHNR and FQNEAQ (reference sequence). V trimming: 5 bases; J trimming: 0 bases; junction bases outside the gene matches: 16. The CDR3 length is 18 residues. This CDR3 is CASSKRGYERDSSYEQYF. In DNA form, the CDR3 reads TGTGCCAGCAGCAAAAGGGGATATGAGCGGGATAGCTCCTACGAGCAGTACTTC.

This sequence joins TRBV6-5 and TRBJ2-1; TRBD2 agrees at 7 bases. CDR3 length: 15 amino acids. The trim removed 7 bases at V and 8 bases at J, leaving 14 bases unmatched. Germline V gene lookup returns CDR1 MNHEY and CDR2 SVGAGI. The CDR3 is CASMVRLAEYDEQFF. The CDR3 region has the DNA TGTGCCAGCATGGTACGCCTAGCGGAGTACGATGAGCAGTTCTTC.

This clonotype was seen a handful of times. The genes are TRBV20-1 and TRBJ2-1; D is perhaps TRBD1 (6 bases). The CDR3 sequence is 13 residues long. Germline-derived CDR1 and CDR2 are DFQATT and SNEGSKA (reference sequence). V dropped 3 bases and J dropped 8 bases, with 14 bases sitting between them. CDR3 in amino acids: CSARWVRGHEQFF. CDR3 DNA: TGCAGTGCTAGGTGGGTCAGGGGCCATGAGCAGTTCTTC.

This clonotype was seen ten or more times. The rearrangement joins TRBV5-1 to TRBJ2-1; D ambiguous. The V end lost 0 bases, the J end lost 6 bases, and 7 bases lay between the germline ends. Germline CDR1 SGHRS, CDR2 YFSETQ. This CDR3 is built from 13 residues. The CDR3 here is CASSLVSPNEQFF. As DNA, the CDR3 is TGCGCCAGCAGCTTGGTTAGTCCCAATGAGCAGTTCTTC.

In regard to this clonotype: One end of the junction fails to match germline, which may point to a read error. In DNA, the CDR3 is TGTGCCATCGGTGAGAGCCAGGACTCCTACGAGCAGTACTTC. Its translation is CAIGESQDSYEQYF. The gene calls are TRBV10-3 and TRBJ2-7; no firm D call. The CDR3 extends over 14 amino acids. Germline V gene data show CDR1 as ENHRY and CDR2 as SYGVKD.

This chain's CDR3 is CASSLDYGGEQYF. CDR3 coding DNA: TGTGCCAGCAGCTTGGATTACGGGGGTGAGCAGTACTTC. The chain couples TRBV11-2 to TRBJ2-7, with D possibly TRBD2 on 6 matching bases. Trimming shortened V by 3 bases and J by 7 bases, and 13 bases separated the two germline ends. This CDR3 comprises 13 residues. Looked up from germline, CDR1 is SGHAT and CDR2 is FQNNGV. The complete variable domain, with remaining parts taken from reference TRBV11-2 and TRBJ2-7, reads EAGVAQSPRYKIIEKRQSVAFWCNPISGHATLYWYQQILGQGPKLLIQFQNNGVVDDSQLPKDRFSAERLKGVDSTLKIQPAKLEDSAVYLCASSLDYGGEQYFGPGTRLTVT.

The chain carries TRBV5-5 and TRBJ2-5; 11 bases agree with TRBD2. The germline V gene encodes CDR1 SGHKS and CDR2 YYEKEE (reference sequence). CDR3 length equals 15 residues. The V and J ends lost 6 bases and 2 bases, in that order; junction bases with no gene match: 6. The CDR3 DNA sequence: TGTGCCAGCAAAAATAGCGGGGGGGCACAAGAGACCCAGTACTTC. It translates to CASKNSGGAQETQYF.